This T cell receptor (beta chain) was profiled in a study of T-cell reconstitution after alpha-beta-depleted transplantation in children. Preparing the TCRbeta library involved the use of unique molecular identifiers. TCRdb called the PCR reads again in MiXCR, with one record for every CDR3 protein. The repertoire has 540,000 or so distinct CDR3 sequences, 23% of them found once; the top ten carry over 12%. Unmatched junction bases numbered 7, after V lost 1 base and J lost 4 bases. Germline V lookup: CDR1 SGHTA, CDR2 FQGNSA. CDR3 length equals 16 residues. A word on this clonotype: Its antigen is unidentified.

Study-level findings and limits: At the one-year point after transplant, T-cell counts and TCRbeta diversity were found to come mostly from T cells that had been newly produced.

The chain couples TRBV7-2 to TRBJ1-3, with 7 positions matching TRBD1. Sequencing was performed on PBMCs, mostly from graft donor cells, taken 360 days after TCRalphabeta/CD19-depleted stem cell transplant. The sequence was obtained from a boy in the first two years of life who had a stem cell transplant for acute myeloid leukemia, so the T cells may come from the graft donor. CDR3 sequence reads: CASSLGRRGGGNTIYF. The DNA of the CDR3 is TGTGCCAGCAGCTTAGGGCGCAGGGGGGGAGGAAACACCATATATTTT.